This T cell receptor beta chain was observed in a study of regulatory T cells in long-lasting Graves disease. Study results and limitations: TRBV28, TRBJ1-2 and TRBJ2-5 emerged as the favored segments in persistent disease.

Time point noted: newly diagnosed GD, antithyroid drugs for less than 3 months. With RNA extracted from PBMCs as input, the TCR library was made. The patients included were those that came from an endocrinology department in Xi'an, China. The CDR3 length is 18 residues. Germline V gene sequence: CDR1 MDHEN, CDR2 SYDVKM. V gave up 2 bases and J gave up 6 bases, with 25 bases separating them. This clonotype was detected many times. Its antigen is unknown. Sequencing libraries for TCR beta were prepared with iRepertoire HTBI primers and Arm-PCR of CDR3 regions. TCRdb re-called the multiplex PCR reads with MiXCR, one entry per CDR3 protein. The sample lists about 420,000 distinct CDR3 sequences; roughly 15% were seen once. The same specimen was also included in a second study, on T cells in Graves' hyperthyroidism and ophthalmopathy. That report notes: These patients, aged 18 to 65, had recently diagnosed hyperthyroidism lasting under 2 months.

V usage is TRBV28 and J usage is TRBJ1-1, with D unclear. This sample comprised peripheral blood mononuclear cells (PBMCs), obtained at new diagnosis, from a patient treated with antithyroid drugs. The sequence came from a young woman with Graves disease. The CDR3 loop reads CASSLAFVRTISKAEAFF. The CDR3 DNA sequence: TGTGCCAGCAGTTTAGCCTTTGTCCGTACCATTTCAAAGGCTGAAGCTTTCTTT.